This entry is about one T cell receptor beta chain. Authors' analysis steps: Estimated nucleated cell counts came from reference gene primer amplification. TCRdb keeps only in-frame clones here, not all; method: immunoSEQ multiplex PCR. Clone size and V and J calls were adopted from that table, with D and trimming inferred from the DNA. The sample lists 95,000 to 100,000 clones, over 80% occurring once. The sample originates from a study of blood T cell repertoires in COVID-19. At the level of the study: Acute-phase and convalescent COVID-19 samples originated in the United States, Italy and Spain.

CDR1 SGHDN and CDR2 FVKESK come from the germline V gene. The CDR3 sequence is 16 residues long. Trimming took 0 bases from V and 1 from J, leaving 12 bases between them. This TCR was recovered from a man between 50 and 59 years old with acute or convalescent COVID-19. This chain connects TRBV14 to TRBJ1-1, with D possibly TRBD1 on 5 matching bases. The sample was peripheral blood. CDR3 sequence: CASSQDLGGTNTEAFF. Here the CDR3 DNA reads TGTGCCAGCAGCCAAGATCTGGGGGGAACGAACACTGAAGCTTTCTTT.